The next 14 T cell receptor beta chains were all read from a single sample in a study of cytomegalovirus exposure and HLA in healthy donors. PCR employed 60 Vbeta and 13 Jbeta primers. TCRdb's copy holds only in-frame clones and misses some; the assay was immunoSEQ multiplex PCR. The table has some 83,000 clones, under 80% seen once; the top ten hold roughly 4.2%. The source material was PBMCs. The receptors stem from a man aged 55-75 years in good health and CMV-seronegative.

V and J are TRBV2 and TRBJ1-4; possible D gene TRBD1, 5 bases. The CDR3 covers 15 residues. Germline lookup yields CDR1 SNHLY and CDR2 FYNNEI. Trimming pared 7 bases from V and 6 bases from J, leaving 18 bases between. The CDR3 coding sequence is TGTGCCAGCAACCGAGTGTCAGGGTATTATGAAAAACTGTTTTTT. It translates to CASNRVSGYYEKLFF.

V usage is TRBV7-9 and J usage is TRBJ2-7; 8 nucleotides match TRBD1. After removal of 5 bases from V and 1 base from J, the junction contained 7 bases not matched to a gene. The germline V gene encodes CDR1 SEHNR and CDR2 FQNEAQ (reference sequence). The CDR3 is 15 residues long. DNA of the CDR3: TGTGCCAGCAGCCGTCCCGGGACAGGTTCCTACGAGCAGTACTTC. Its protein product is CASSRPGTGSYEQYF.

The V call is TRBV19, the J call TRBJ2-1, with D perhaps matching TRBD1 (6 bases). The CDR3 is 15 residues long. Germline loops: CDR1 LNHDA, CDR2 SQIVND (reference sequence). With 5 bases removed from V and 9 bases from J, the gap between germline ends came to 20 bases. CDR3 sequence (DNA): TGTGCCAGTAGTCTCCGGGACATGGAAGCTGGTGAGCAGTTCTTC. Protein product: CASSLRDMEAGEQFF.

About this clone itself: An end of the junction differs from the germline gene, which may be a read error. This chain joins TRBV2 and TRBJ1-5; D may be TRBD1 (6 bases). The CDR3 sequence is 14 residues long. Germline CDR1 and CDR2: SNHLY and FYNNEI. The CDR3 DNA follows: TGTGCCAGCAGTGCACAGGGTAGCATTCAGCCCCAGCATTTT. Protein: CASSAQGSIQPQHF.

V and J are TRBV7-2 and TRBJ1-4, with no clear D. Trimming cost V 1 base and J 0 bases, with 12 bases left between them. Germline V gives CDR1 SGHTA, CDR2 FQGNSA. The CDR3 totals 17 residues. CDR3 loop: CASSLEATAATNEKLFF. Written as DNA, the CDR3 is TGTGCCAGCAGCTTAGAGGCCACAGCTGCAACTAATGAAAAACTGTTTTTT.

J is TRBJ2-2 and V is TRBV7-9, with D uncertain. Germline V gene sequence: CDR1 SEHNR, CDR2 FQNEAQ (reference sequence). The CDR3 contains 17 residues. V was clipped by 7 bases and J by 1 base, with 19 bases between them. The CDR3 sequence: CASTLRGFGKNTGELFF. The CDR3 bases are TGTGCCAGCACCCTAAGAGGCTTCGGAAAGAACACCGGGGAGCTGTTTTTT.

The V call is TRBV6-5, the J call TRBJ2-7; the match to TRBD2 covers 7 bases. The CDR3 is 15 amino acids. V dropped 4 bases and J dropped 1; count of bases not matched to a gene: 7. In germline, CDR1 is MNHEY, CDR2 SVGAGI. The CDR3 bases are TGTGCCAGCAGTTCGGGGGAGGGCTGGTCCTACGAGCAGTACTTC. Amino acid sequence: CASSSGEGWSYEQYF.

The CDR3 DNA is TGTGCCAGTAGTATGCCAGGGGGCATGAACACTGAAGCTTTCTTT. Residues: CASSMPGGMNTEAFF. The chain recombines TRBV19 with TRBJ1-1; 8 positions match TRBD1. V lost 3 bases and J lost 0; bases outside the gene matches: 3. The CDR3 spans 15 residues. Germline loops: CDR1 LNHDA, CDR2 SQIVND (reference sequence).

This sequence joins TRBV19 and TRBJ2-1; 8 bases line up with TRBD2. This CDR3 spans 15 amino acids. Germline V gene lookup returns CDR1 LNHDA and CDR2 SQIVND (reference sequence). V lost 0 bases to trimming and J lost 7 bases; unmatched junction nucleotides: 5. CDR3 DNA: TGTGCCAGTAGTATAGATTCGGGAGGGGCAAATGAGCAGTTCTTC. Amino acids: CASSIDSGGANEQFF.

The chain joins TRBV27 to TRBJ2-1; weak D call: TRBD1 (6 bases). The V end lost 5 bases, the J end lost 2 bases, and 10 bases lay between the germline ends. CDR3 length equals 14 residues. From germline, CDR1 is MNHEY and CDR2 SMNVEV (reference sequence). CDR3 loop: CASSLGGPYNEQFF. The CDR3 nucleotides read TGTGCCAGCAGTCTAGGGGGTCCCTACAATGAGCAGTTCTTC.

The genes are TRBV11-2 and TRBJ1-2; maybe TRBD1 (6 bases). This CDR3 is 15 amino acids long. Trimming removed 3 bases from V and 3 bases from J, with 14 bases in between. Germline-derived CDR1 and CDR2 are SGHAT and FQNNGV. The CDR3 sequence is CASSLGAGRHYGYTF. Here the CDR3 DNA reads TGTGCCAGCAGCTTGGGGGCCGGGAGGCACTATGGCTACACCTTC.

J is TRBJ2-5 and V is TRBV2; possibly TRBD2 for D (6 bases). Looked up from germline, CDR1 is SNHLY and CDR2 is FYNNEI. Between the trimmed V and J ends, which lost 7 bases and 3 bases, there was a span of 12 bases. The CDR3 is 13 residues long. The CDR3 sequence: CASNERTKETQYF. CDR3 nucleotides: TGTGCCAGCAACGAGCGGACTAAAGAGACCCAGTACTTC. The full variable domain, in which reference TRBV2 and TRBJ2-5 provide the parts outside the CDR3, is EPEVTQTPSHQVTQMGQEVILRCVPISNHLYFYWYRQILGQKVEFLVSFYNNEISEKSEIFDDQFSVERPDGSNFTLKIRSTKLEDSAMYFCASNERTKETQYFGPGTRLLVL.

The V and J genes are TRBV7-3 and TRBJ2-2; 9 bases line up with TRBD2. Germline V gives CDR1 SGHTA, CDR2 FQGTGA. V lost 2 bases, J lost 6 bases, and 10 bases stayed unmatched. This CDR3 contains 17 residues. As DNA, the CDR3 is TGTGCCAGCAGCTTATGGGGCGGGGGGGCCGTCGCCGGGGAGCTGTTTTTT. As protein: CASSLWGGGAVAGELFF.

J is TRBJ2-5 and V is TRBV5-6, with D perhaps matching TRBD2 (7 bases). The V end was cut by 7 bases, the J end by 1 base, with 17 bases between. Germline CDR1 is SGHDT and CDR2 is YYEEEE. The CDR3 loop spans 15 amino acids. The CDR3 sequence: CASGLGGGLQETQYF. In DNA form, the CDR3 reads TGTGCCAGCGGTTTGGGGGGGGGCCTCCAAGAGACCCAGTACTTC.